Listed below are T cell receptor beta chains from one sample, sequenced in a study of radiation and T cells in renal cell carcinoma. Sequenced by immunoSEQ multiplex PCR; TCRdb stores in-frame clones only, minus some. The data hold 120,000 to 150,000 clones, with 80% to 90% observed a single time. The sample consisted of blood, taken from a patient whose treatment included radiotherapy and nephrectomy. The receptors derive from a woman aged 50 to 60 with renal cell carcinoma. The CDR3 runs from the conserved cysteine through the conserved F or W. The D gene is left open where the match is weak. Expanded clones get a size class; other rows say once, few or many, or leave the size out.

>.|TRBV5-1|TRBJ2-5|.
TGCGCCAGCAGCTTGGGGGGACGTGTAGGGACAGAGACCCAGTACTTC
CASSLGGRVGTETQYF
>.|TRBV18|TRBJ2-3|TRBD2
TGTGCCAGCTCCCTAGGACTAGCGGGTGATACGCAGTATTTT
CASSLGLAGDTQYF
>.|TRBV6-5|TRBJ2-2|TRBD1
TGTGCCATTGGCAGGGGGCTAGGGGAGCTGTTTTTT
CAIGRGLGELFF
>few|TRBV18|TRBJ2-5|.
TGTGCCAGCTCACCACCCAGTGGAGTCCAAGAGACCCAGTACTTC
CASSPPSGVQETQYF
>few|TRBV10-1|TRBJ1-3|.
TGCGCCAGCAGTGAGTCGAGTGAACCTGGAAACACCATATATTTT
CASSESSEPGNTIYF
>.|TRBV6-6|TRBJ1-6|.
TGTGCCACAGGGACTCCGGGGTCACCCCTCCACTTT
CATGTPGSPLHF
>.|TRBV5-4|TRBJ1-2|.
TGTGCCAGCAGCTTGGACAGGGCCTCTGGCTACACCTTC
CASSLDRASGYTF
>.|TRBV19|TRBJ1-1|.
TGTGCCAGTAGATGGGGAAAACTCAACACTGAAGCTTTCTTT
CASRWGKLNTEAFF
>few|TRBV19|TRBJ1-1|.
TGTGCCAGTAGTTCGACAGCTAACACTGAAGCTTTCTTT
CASSSTANTEAFF
>.|TRBV6-5|TRBJ1-5|.
TGTGCCAGCAGGAGCGATCAGCCCCAGCATTTT
CASRSDQPQHF
>.|TRBV7-2|TRBJ2-7|.
TGTGCCAGCAGCTGGATCCAGGGAGGCGAGCAGTACTTC
CASSWIQGGEQYF
>.|TRBV5-1|TRBJ1-2|TRBD1
TGCGCCAGCAGCTTTACGACAGGGGAGGGCTACACCTTC
CASSFTTGEGYTF
>.|TRBV7-8|TRBJ1-5|.
TGTGCCAGCAGCTTAGCAATTGGGCCCCAGCATTTT
CASSLAIGPQHF
>.|TRBV15|TRBJ1-1|.
TGTGCCACCAGCGGGCGTTGGGCCGCTGAAGCTTTCTTT
CATSGRWAAEAFF
>once|TRBV5-4|TRBJ2-7|.
TGTGCCAGCAGCACGGACCGCGACGAGCAGTACTTC
CASSTDRDEQYF
>once|TRBV11-2|TRBJ2-5|TRBD2
TGTGCCAGCAGCTTAAGGCTAGCGGGGGCCCAGGAGACCCAGTACTTC
CASSLRLAGAQETQYF
>.|TRBV19|TRBJ1-2|.
TGTGCCAGTAGTCCCGTGGGGGGCAGGGCCCAAGCGGATGGCTACACCTTC
CASSPVGGRAQADGYTF
>.|TRBV5-4|TRBJ2-3|.
TGTGCCAGCAGCTTGGGTGGTAGCGGAAGGAGAGATACGCAGTATTTT
CASSLGGSGRRDTQYF
>.|TRBV10-2|TRBJ2-7|.
TGCGCCAGCAGTTTGGACAGCTACGAGCAGTACTTC
CASSLDSYEQYF
>.|TRBV2|TRBJ2-3|TRBD2
TGTGCCAGCAGTGTATTAGGCGGGGGGAGCACAGATACGCAGTATTTT
CASSVLGGGSTDTQYF
>.|TRBV2|TRBJ1-3|TRBD1
TGTGCCAGCAGTGTAGGGACAGGCTCTGGAAACACCATATATTTT
CASSVGTGSGNTIYF
>.|TRBV15|TRBJ1-3|TRBD1
TGTGCCACCAGCAGATATCCGGGGACAGGGCGCTCTGGAAACACCATATATTTT
CATSRYPGTGRSGNTIYF
>few|TRBV11-3|TRBJ2-7|TRBD2
TGTGCCAGCAGCCGGACTAGCGGGAGTCTGTACGAGCAGTACTTC
CASSRTSGSLYEQYF
>.|TRBV19|TRBJ2-5|TRBD1
TGTGCCACCCAAAGAGACAGGGGGAAAGAGACCCAGTACTTC
CATQRDRGKETQYF
>.|TRBV30|TRBJ1-2|.
TGTGCCTGGAGTGTCGGCCGGACCTATGGCTACACCTTC
CAWSVGRTYGYTF
>.|TRBV18|TRBJ1-5|TRBD1
TGTGCCAGCTCACAAGGACAGGACAATCAGCCCCAGCATTTT
CASSQGQDNQPQHF
>.|TRBV28|TRBJ2-7|.
TGTGCCAGCAGTTTGGGGGGAAGGGTCCACGAGCAGTACTTC
CASSLGGRVHEQYF
>.|TRBV29-1|TRBJ2-1|.
TGCAGCGTTGAAAAGCGGACGAGCTCCTACAATGAGCAGTTCTTC
CSVEKRTSSYNEQFF
>.|TRBV6-6|TRBJ2-3|.
TGTGCCAGCAGCAATCGGAGAGATACGCAGTATTTT
CASSNRRDTQYF
>.|TRBV21-1|TRBJ1-2|.
TGTGCCAGCAGCAATCTCAGTCCAGTGGGGCGAACTAACTATGGCTACACCTTC
CASSNLSPVGRTNYGYTF
>few|TRBV9|TRBJ2-3|.
TGTGCCAGCAGCCCCGAATTCTCTAGCACAGATACGCAGTATTTT
CASSPEFSSTDTQYF
>.|TRBV7-2|TRBJ1-3|.
TGTGCCAGCAGCCGGATTTTACAGGGAGTAACAGGAAACACCATATATTTT
CASSRILQGVTGNTIYF
>.|TRBV7-2|TRBJ2-4|TRBD1
TGTGCCAGCAGCTCCCCCAGCAGGGGGCAAAACATTCAGTACTTC
CASSSPSRGQNIQYF
>.|TRBV2|TRBJ2-5|.
TGTGCCAGCAGTGTTTCGATAGACCAGTACTTC
CASSVSIDQYF
>.|TRBV7-9|TRBJ2-4|.
TGTGCCAGCAGCCCCCCGTTACCTTGGGCCAAAAACATTCAGTACTTC
CASSPPLPWAKNIQYF
>.|TRBV6-5|TRBJ1-5|.
TGTGCCAGCAGTTACTCGAGCGCCGGCAATCAGCCCCAGCATTTT
CASSYSSAGNQPQHF
>.|TRBV7-2|TRBJ1-2|.
TGTGCCATCACCAACTATGGCTACACCTTC
CAITNYGYTF
>.|TRBV6-5|TRBJ1-2|.
TGTGCCAGCAGACACGTCTATGGCTACACCTTC
CASRHVYGYTF
>.|TRBV5-1|TRBJ2-5|.
TGCGCCAGCAGCCCGAGAGAGCTGGGAGAGACCCAGTACTTC
CASSPRELGETQYF
>.|TRBV5-1|TRBJ2-7|.
TGCGCCAGCAGCTTGGAAACGGGAACGACCGGCGAGCAGTACTTC
CASSLETGTTGEQYF
>.|TRBV20-1|TRBJ1-1|.
TGCAGTGCTAGAGAGACTGAAGCTTTCTTT
CSARETEAFF
>.|TRBV27|TRBJ2-1|TRBD2
TGTGCCAGCAGTTACCGGACTAGCGGGGGTCTCTCCTACAATGAGCAGTTCTTC
CASSYRTSGGLSYNEQFF
>.|TRBV25-1|TRBJ2-7|TRBD1
TGTGCCAGCAGTCTTGGGACAGGGGCCTACGAGCAGTACTTC
CASSLGTGAYEQYF
>few|TRBV28|TRBJ2-2|.
TGTGCCAGCAGTTTTATGTCGGGTTCCGGGGAGCTGTTTTTT
CASSFMSGSGELFF
>.|TRBV18|TRBJ1-3|TRBD1
TGTGCCAGCTCACCCTGGGACAGGGGCAACACCATATATTTT
CASSPWDRGNTIYF
>.|TRBV2|TRBJ2-7|TRBD1
TGTGCCAGCAGTGGGGTAAGGGACAGCCTCTACGAGCAGTACTTC
CASSGVRDSLYEQYF
>.|TRBV4-3|TRBJ2-2|.
TGCGCCAGCAGCCAAGAAGGAGGATACTTTAACACCGGGGAGCTGTTTTTT
CASSQEGGYFNTGELFF
>.|TRBV4-2|TRBJ2-3|.
TGTGCCAGCAGCCCCCTAGGCAGCACAGATACGCAGTATTTT
CASSPLGSTDTQYF
>.|TRBV6-5|TRBJ1-2|.
TGTGCCAGCAGCCTACACAAACAAGCTCCTTATGGCTACACCTTC
CASSLHKQAPYGYTF
>.|TRBV5-1|TRBJ1-2|.
TGCGCCAGCAGCCCGAGGACGGGTAACTATGGCTACACCTTC
CASSPRTGNYGYTF
>.|TRBV5-1|TRBJ1-1|.
TGCGCCAGCAGCCTTGACAGGTCCCTGGGGAACACTGAAGCTTTCTTT
CASSLDRSLGNTEAFF